A single T cell receptor beta chain is shown here with its context. This study enrolled people aged roughly 18 to 89 from about two dozen US geographic areas. Participants' own reports of clinical history determined their cohort assignment. This record belongs to a study of blood T cell repertoires in COVID-19. Trimming removed 4 bases at V and 1 base at J, with 7 bases between. Looked up from germline, CDR1 is MNHEY and CDR2 is SVGAGI. The CDR3 runs 13 residues. Source study methods: Estimated nucleated cell counts came from reference gene primer amplification. TCRdb keeps only in-frame clones here, not all; method: immunoSEQ multiplex PCR. That table supplies the V and J calls and clone size; D and trimming were determined from the DNA. The sample has 240,000 or so clones; 86% are singletons.

This rearrangement joins TRBV6-5 to TRBJ1-1; maybe TRBD1 (6 bases). The sequenced sample was PBMCs or T cells enriched from blood (not recorded which). The sequence was collected from a woman between 45 and 60 years old who had recovered from COVID-19. The CDR3 loop is CASSSGQNTEAFF. Written as DNA, the CDR3 is TGTGCCAGCAGTTCGGGACAGAACACTGAAGCTTTCTTT.